The clone carrying this T cell receptor beta chain has a count of ten or more. No antigen is known for it. This sample stems from a study of CD8 T cells in ankylosing spondylitis. Making use of molecular barcodes, quantitative 5'-RACE generated TCR beta libraries. TCRdb itself ran the 5' RACE reads through MiXCR, one entry per CDR3 protein. The sample has 200,000 to 300,000 distinct CDR3 sequences, 10% to 13% seen once; the top ten hold 2.6%. Findings and limits, study-wide: Within peripheral blood, clones linked to disease were CD8+ and relatively rare. Apparently characteristic of ankylosing spondylitis blood was a TCR beta motif (under ten highly homologous variants).

Germline CDR1 and CDR2: SGHAT and FQNNGV. V shed 5 bases and J 5 bases; nucleotides not matched to a gene: 5. There are 14 residues in the CDR3. The receptor's source is a male donor with ankylosing spondylitis or in good health (not recorded which). This chain joins TRBV11-2 and TRBJ1-1, with 10 bases lining up with TRBD1. What was sequenced was blood, either unsorted or a sorted T cell fraction (not recorded which). CDR3 nucleotides: TGTGCCAGCAGCGCCCCGGACAGGGGGACTGAAGCTTTCTTT. Its protein product is CASSAPDRGTEAFF.